A single sample gave rise to the 23 T cell receptor beta chains below, sequenced in a study of blood T cell repertoires in COVID-19 (TCRdb year 2020). The method was the immunoSEQ multiplex PCR assay. Drawn from immuneACCESS, this table holds only the in-frame rearrangements with V and J called that TCRdb kept. Clones are partly lost; checked studies trace under half to an unresolved V gene and leave the rest unexplained. For this sample the table gives hundreds of thousands of clones, of which roughly nine tenths were detected only once. The top ten constitute 6.5% to 8.5% of the sample. The sample was PBMCs or T cells enriched from blood (not recorded which). These receptors originate from a woman aged 60-75 years who had recovered from COVID-19.

The chain uses TRBV19 and TRBJ2-5; TRBD1 matches 7 bases. From germline, CDR1 is LNHDA and CDR2 SQIVND (reference sequence). Losses at the gene ends were 5 bases for V and 8 bases for J; bases not matched to a gene: 14. This CDR3 comprises 15 residues. The CDR3 nucleotides are TGTGCCAGTAGTCAAACCGGGACAGCCCAGGTTACCCAGTACTTC. This codes for CASSQTGTAQVTQYF.

This clone has just one count. The genes are TRBV28 and TRBJ1-4; 7 bases agree with TRBD1. CDR1 is MDHEN, CDR2 SYDVKM, per germline. Trimming cost V 4 bases and J 8 bases; bases outside gene matches: 7. The CDR3 sequence is 14 residues long. CDR3 sequence: CASSSGGRGEKLFF. For the CDR3, the DNA is TGTGCCAGCAGTTCAGGGGGTAGAGGGGAAAAACTGTTTTTT.

V is TRBV7-9 and J is TRBJ1-2; D may be TRBD1 (6 bases). Germline V gene sequence: CDR1 SEHNR, CDR2 FQNEAQ (reference sequence). This CDR3 has 13 amino acids. V lost 5 bases and J 8 bases, leaving 15 bases between the germline ends. The DNA for the CDR3 is TGTGCCAGCAGCCTAGTACAGGGTGAGGGCTACACCTTC. Translated, it gives CASSLVQGEGYTF.

The genes are TRBV27 and TRBJ1-2; D perhaps matches TRBD1 (6 bases). The CDR3 runs to 13 residues. In germline, CDR1 is MNHEY, CDR2 SMNVEV (reference sequence). Trimming removed 4 bases from V and 6 bases from J, with 12 bases in between. The CDR3 sequence: CASSWGGDHGYTF. CDR3 DNA sequence: TGTGCCAGCAGTTGGGGGGGCGATCATGGCTACACCTTC.

The V gene is TRBV4-1, the J gene TRBJ1-4; D uncertain. CDR1 MGHRA and CDR2 YSYEKL come from the germline V gene. The ends were cut back, 1 base at V and 5 bases at J, with 14 bases in the middle. CDR3 size: 16 residues. CDR3 sequence reads: CASSQGTVSLNEKLFF. CDR3 in DNA: TGCGCCAGCAGCCAAGGTACCGTTAGCCTGAATGAAAAACTGTTTTTT.

V is TRBV27 and J is TRBJ1-1, with a weak D call TRBD1 (5 bases). The CDR3 is made up of 14 amino acids. The V end lost 3 bases, the J end lost 4 bases, and 12 bases lay between the germline ends. Germline lookup yields CDR1 MNHEY and CDR2 SMNVEV (reference sequence). The CDR3: CASSLGTLGTEAFF. The CDR3 DNA is TGTGCCAGCAGTTTGGGGACTCTGGGCACTGAAGCTTTCTTT.

CDR3 sequence (DNA): TGCGCCAGCAGTAGCCCTCTGGTAGGGGCCTACGAGCAGTACGTC. Residues: CASSSPLVGAYEQYV. The chain employs TRBV10-2 and TRBJ2-7; TRBD1 might be the D (5 bases). Germline CDR1 is WSHSY and CDR2 is SAAADI. The CDR3 consists of 15 residues. V dropped 5 bases and J dropped 2 bases, with 16 bases sitting between them.

The rearrangement uses TRBV6-5 and TRBJ1-1, with 7 bases identical to TRBD1. The CDR3 length is 13 residues. CDR1 and CDR2 from the germline V gene are MNHEY and SVGAGI. V shed 6 bases, J shed 1 base, and the junction held 2 bases outside the gene matches. CDR3 DNA sequence: TGTGCCAGCAGACGGACAGGGAACACTGAAGCTTTCTTT. This translates into CASRRTGNTEAFF.

This rearrangement joins TRBV24-1 to TRBJ2-2; TRBD1 is a possible D gene (6 bases). Germline V lookup: CDR1 KGHDR, CDR2 SFDVKD. CDR3 length: 19 amino acids. V dropped 2 bases and J dropped 1 base, with 19 bases sitting between them. In DNA form, the CDR3 reads TGTGCCACCAGTGATTCCTTCATATTGACAGGAGGGAACACCGGGGAGCTGTTTTTT. Its translation is CATSDSFILTGGNTGELFF.

J is TRBJ1-2 and V is TRBV7-8; D is ambiguous. The CDR3 runs 13 residues. The V gene's germline CDR1 is SGHVS and CDR2 FQNEAQ. V lost 5 bases, J lost 8 bases, and 15 bases lay in between. Written as DNA, the CDR3 is TGTGCCAGCAGCCACAATCGAGGTAGAGGCTACACCTTC. It is translated as CASSHNRGRGYTF.

The chain uses TRBV5-1 and TRBJ1-2; TRBD1 matches at 10 bases. The CDR3 sequence is 16 residues long. CDR1 and CDR2 from the germline V gene are SGHRS and YFSETQ. Trimming removed 4 bases from V and 4 bases from J; junction bases left unmatched: 10. Here the CDR3 DNA reads TGCGCCAGCAGCCCCGGACAGGGGGACGGGGCCTATGGCTACACCTTC. Translating gives CASSPGQGDGAYGYTF.

The J gene is TRBJ2-2, the V gene TRBV7-2, with 9 bases matching TRBD1. CDR3 size: 14 residues. Trimming took 3 bases from V and 5 from J; bases not matched to a gene: 1. Germline CDR1 reads SGHTA; CDR2 reads FQGNSA. The CDR3 nucleotides read TGTGCCAGCAGCTTGGACAGGGGAACCGGGGAGCTGTTTTTT. Protein: CASSLDRGTGELFF.

This clone was detected once. This chain joins TRBV7-2 and TRBJ1-5, with TRBD1 identical over 7 bases. The CDR3 runs to 13 residues. Germline CDR1 SGHTA, CDR2 FQGNSA. The V gene end was trimmed by 5 bases and the J gene end by 7 bases; junction bases not matched to a gene: 5. The DNA of the CDR3 is TGTGCCAGCAGCCTTGACAGGGAGCAGCCCCAGCATTTT. Protein sequence: CASSLDREQPQHF.

This clone was seen only once. This chain connects TRBV25-1 to TRBJ1-1, with a tentative D call TRBD1 (6 bases). The CDR3 loop spans 12 amino acids. V was cut by 11 bases and J by 5 bases, with 15 bases left in between. From germline, CDR1 is MGHDK and CDR2 SYGVNS. CDR3 in DNA: TGTGCCGCCCAGGGGTTAATGACTGAAGCTTTCTTT. Amino acid sequence: CAAQGLMTEAFF.

The J gene is TRBJ1-2, the V gene TRBV3-1 (or the pseudogene TRBV3-2); D perhaps matches TRBD1 (6 bases). The V end was cut by 6 bases, the J end by 4 bases, with 12 bases between. From germline, CDR1 is LGHDT and CDR2 YNNKEL (reference sequence). The CDR3 spans 13 residues. In nucleotides, the CDR3 is TGTGCCAGCAGTCTTACAGGGTGCTATGGCTACACCTTC. Its translation is CASSLTGCYGYTF.

This clone occurred once. The chain carries TRBV7-8 and TRBJ2-7; 7 bases agree with TRBD1. CDR3 length: 15 amino acids. Germline V gene sequence: CDR1 SGHVS, CDR2 FQNEAQ. V shed 5 bases and J 3 bases; nucleotides not matched to a gene: 10. The CDR3 reads CASSPSRTGVYEQYF. The CDR3 DNA reads as TGTGCCAGCAGCCCCAGCCGGACAGGAGTCTACGAGCAGTACTTC.

V and J are TRBV3-1 (or the pseudogene TRBV3-2) and TRBJ1-6, with no clear D. In germline, CDR1 is LGHDT, CDR2 YNNKEL (reference sequence). With 3 bases removed from V and 9 bases from J, the gap between germline ends came to 9 bases. The CDR3 is 13 residues long. CDR3 amino acids: CASSQGAGSPLHF. The CDR3 DNA reads TGTGCCAGCAGCCAGGGAGCTGGTTCACCCCTCCACTTT.

The genes are TRBV4-1 and TRBJ2-3; D is undetermined. Trimming pared 3 bases from V and 2 bases from J, leaving 9 bases between. Germline CDR1 reads MGHRA; CDR2 reads YSYEKL. The CDR3 sequence is 14 residues long. Written as DNA, the CDR3 is TGCGCCAGCAGCCAGCGGCCAGACACAGATACGCAGTATTTT. This gives the protein CASSQRPDTDTQYF.

The chain links TRBV6-5 to TRBJ2-7; 9 bases agree with TRBD1. The J segment lost 3 bases and the V segment lost 6 bases, leaving 9 bases of the junction unmatched. Germline V gene lookup returns CDR1 MNHEY and CDR2 SVGAGI. The CDR3 contains 15 residues. CDR3 nucleotide sequence: TGTGCCAGCAGGGCTAAGGACAGGGGTCTCTACGAGCAGTACTTC. Translation gives CASRAKDRGLYEQYF.

The rearrangement links TRBV11-2 to TRBJ2-1; D might be TRBD2 (5 bases). The germline CDR1 and CDR2 sequences are SGHAT and FQNNGV. The CDR3 sequence is 15 residues long. With 0 bases removed from V and 5 bases from J, the gap between germline ends came to 11 bases. The CDR3, as DNA: TGTGCCAGCAGCTTAGAATTGTCCGGGAACAATGAGCAGTTCTTC. It codes for CASSLELSGNNEQFF.

This clone was seen a few times. The DNA for the CDR3 is TGTGCCAGCAGCGTTACCTCCGGTACAGGGATTAACTATGGCTACACCTTC. It codes for CASSVTSGTGINYGYTF. The gene calls are TRBV9 and TRBJ1-2; D perhaps matches TRBD1 (6 bases). V lost 2 bases, J lost 1 base, and 18 bases lay in between. Germline V gene lookup returns CDR1 SGDLS and CDR2 YYNGEE. The CDR3 extends over 17 amino acids.

The genes are TRBV5-4 and TRBJ1-4, with D possibly matching TRBD1 (6 bases). The germline CDR1 and CDR2 sequences are SGHNT and YYREEE (reference sequence). V gave up 1 base and J gave up 5 bases, with 12 bases separating them. This CDR3 is built from 15 residues. This CDR3 is CASSLTGGPNEKLFF. In DNA, the CDR3 is TGTGCCAGCAGCTTGACCGGGGGGCCCAATGAAAAACTGTTTTTT.

In the case of this clone: A junction end diverges from the germline sequence, so it may reflect a read error. This chain uses TRBV3-1 (or the pseudogene TRBV3-2) with TRBJ1-3; 9 bases align to TRBD1. The V gene's germline CDR1 is LGHDT and CDR2 YNNKEL (reference sequence). This CDR3 spans 12 amino acids. The CDR3 bases are TGTGCCAGCAGTACAGGGGGCCTGAGTTGGGAATTT. Its protein product is CASSTGGLSWEF.